Below, one TCR beta chain is given with its context. Its antigen is not identified. This record belongs to a study of beta chain features in type 1 diabetes. The investigators reverse transcribed all of the isolated RNA, so they sequenced expressed TCRB transcripts. Assay used: immunoSEQ multiplex PCR; TCRdb lists only in-frame clones, some missing. This table holds around 650,000 clones, under 15% found once. Study results and limitations: Moderate yet significant TCRB CDR3 shortening was seen in Type 1 diabetes patients in all four CD4+ subsets.

This CDR3 region has 14 residues. V lost 6 bases, J lost 0 bases, and 4 bases stayed unmatched. Germline CDR1 and CDR2: SNHLY and FYNNEI. The chain employs TRBV2 and TRBJ2-7; 8 bases are a match to TRBD1. This receptor was identified in a man aged 30-40 years with type 1 diabetes. Sequencing was performed on naive CD4+ T cells from blood. The CDR3 nucleotides read TGTGCCAGCAGCGGGGACAGGAGCTCCTACGAGCAGTACTTC. This encodes CASSGDRSSYEQYF.